The 12 T cell receptor beta chains in this list originate from one sample, sequenced in a study of blood T cell repertoires in COVID-19 (dated by TCRdb to about 2020). Library generation was performed with the immunoSEQ multiplex PCR assay. TCRdb limited this immuneACCESS table to in-frame rearrangements with V and J called. A share of clones is missing; checked studies link under half to unresolved V genes, and the rest is unexplained. Counted in this sample were approximately 170,000 clones; around 80% of them appeared once. The ten most abundant clones make up approximately 11% of the sample. The source material was peripheral blood. The receptor set was obtained from a man aged 55 to 70 with active or convalescent COVID-19.

The chain couples TRBV2 to TRBJ1-4; 9 bases match TRBD1. Germline V CDR1 and CDR2: SNHLY, FYNNEI. The V gene end was trimmed by 6 bases and the J gene end by 5 bases; junction bases not matched to a gene: 4. The CDR3 runs 14 residues. The CDR3 protein is CASRGTGRNEKLFF. CDR3 DNA sequence: TGTGCCAGCAGGGGGACAGGGCGAAATGAAAAACTGTTTTTT.

The V and J genes are TRBV7-3 and TRBJ2-5, with D unresolved. V gave up 0 bases and J gave up 1 base, with 3 bases separating them. CDR3 length: 13 amino acids. In germline, CDR1 is SGHTA, CDR2 FQGTGA. The chain's CDR3 is CASSLTAQETQYF. CDR3 nucleotides: TGTGCCAGCAGCTTAACGGCCCAAGAGACCCAGTACTTC.

The J gene is TRBJ2-5, the V gene TRBV19; D might be TRBD2 (5 bases). There are 12 residues in the CDR3. Germline-derived CDR1 and CDR2 are LNHDA and SQIVND (reference sequence). V lost 5 bases and J 7 bases, leaving 11 bases between the germline ends. CDR3 DNA sequence: TGTGCCAGTAGTGCGGATCGGGGGACCCAGTACTTC. The encoded protein is CASSADRGTQYF.

This rearrangement joins TRBV5-1 to TRBJ2-5, with D possibly matching TRBD2 (7 bases). Germline V lookup: CDR1 SGHRS, CDR2 YFSETQ. There are 15 residues in the CDR3. V was cut by 5 bases and J by 2 bases, with 16 bases left in between. The CDR3 coding sequence is TGCGCCAGCAGTGGGGGGGCAGGGCAACAAGAGACCCAGTACTTC. It yields the protein CASSGGAGQQETQYF.

Here the CDR3 reads CASSQFQGAYTEAFF. The CDR3 DNA is TGTGCCAGCAGCCAATTCCAGGGGGCATACACTGAAGCTTTCTTT. The V and J genes are TRBV14 and TRBJ1-1; 8 nucleotides agree with TRBD1. The V and J ends lost 2 bases and 3 bases, in that order; junction bases with no gene match: 5. Germline CDR1 SGHDN, CDR2 FVKESK. The CDR3 covers 15 residues.

V and J are TRBV7-2 and TRBJ1-1, with TRBD1 matching 9 bases. J lost 1 base, V lost 5 bases, and 8 bases had no gene match. The CDR3 loop spans 16 amino acids. Per germline, CDR1 SGHTA and CDR2 FQGNSA. The CDR3 DNA is TGTGCCAGCAGCCCGGGGACAGGGTGGGAGAACACTGAAGCTTTCTTT. Its translation is CASSPGTGWENTEAFF.

In its sample, this clone was seen many times. The V call is TRBV27, the J call TRBJ2-7; 9 nucleotides agree with TRBD2. Trimming at V came to 5 bases and at J to 4 bases, leaving 9 bases not matched to a gene. This CDR3 has 15 residues. Germline lookup yields CDR1 MNHEY and CDR2 SMNVEV (reference sequence). CDR3 loop: CASSAWVAGVYEQYF. CDR3 in DNA: TGTGCCAGCAGTGCTTGGGTAGCGGGAGTATACGAGCAGTACTTC.

This rearrangement joins TRBV6-1 to TRBJ1-1, with D maybe TRBD1 (5 bases). This CDR3 has 16 residues. Germline-derived CDR1 and CDR2 are MNHNS and SASEGT. V was trimmed by 1 base and J by 10 bases, leaving 22 bases between them. CDR3 region: CASSEDRNLIDGGAFF. The CDR3 DNA reads as TGTGCCAGCAGTGAAGACAGAAATCTCATCGACGGGGGAGCTTTCTTT.

The V and J genes are TRBV7-2 and TRBJ2-5, with D perhaps matching TRBD1 (5 bases). This CDR3 has 13 residues. Germline V gene sequence: CDR1 SGHTA, CDR2 FQGNSA. V gave up 2 bases and J gave up 5 bases, with 9 bases separating them. The CDR3, as DNA: TGTGCCAGCAGCTTACGAAGGGGCGAGACCCAGTACTTC. Translating it yields CASSLRRGETQYF.

In this sample, this clone turned up once. The chain uses TRBV11-2 and TRBJ2-2; D is possibly TRBD2 (6 bases). The length of the CDR3 is 15 residues. Germline CDR1 SGHAT, CDR2 FQNNGV. V was shortened by 7 bases and J by 8 bases, with 20 bases between the two germline ends. As DNA, the CDR3 is TGTGCCAGCAACCAAGTCCGGACGCGGGGTGGGGAGCTGTTTTTT. This sequence encodes CASNQVRTRGGELFF.

The V and J genes are TRBV5-4 and TRBJ2-1; 8 nucleotides line up with TRBD2. The junction had 13 bases not matched to a gene; V was cut back by 3 bases and J by 5 bases. The CDR3 is made up of 17 amino acids. Germline CDR1 SGHNT, CDR2 YYREEE (reference sequence). The CDR3, as DNA: TGTGCCAGCAGCTCCCCCCGCTTAAGCGGGGGAGACAATGAGCAGTTCTTC. Its protein product is CASSSPRLSGGDNEQFF.

This chain links TRBV7-2 with TRBJ1-4; maybe TRBD1 (5 bases). Trimming removed 0 bases at V and 7 bases at J, with 15 bases between. The length of the CDR3 is 16 residues. Germline V CDR1 and CDR2: SGHTA, FQGNSA. In DNA, the CDR3 is TGTGCCAGCAGCTTAGCGGGTTTCGGAGGGACTGAAAAACTGTTTTTT. Amino acids: CASSLAGFGGTEKLFF.